This T cell receptor beta chain was captured by sequencing in a study of regulatory T cells in long-lasting Graves disease. Findings and limits, study-wide: Peripheral blood alone, not thyroid tissue, underwent study. Small numbers of samples may have cut accuracy.

About this clonotype itself: Its antigen remains unknown.

The time point: newly diagnosed GD, antithyroid drugs for less than 3 months. The TCR library was made from RNA that had been extracted from PBMCs in TRIzol. Peripheral blood, approximately 9.6 milliliters of it, was drawn into EDTA tubes. CDR3 size: 15 residues. Germline V CDR1 and CDR2: SGHAT, FQNNGV. Trimming took 3 bases from V and 0 from J, leaving 12 bases between them. Researchers made TCR beta libraries by using iRepertoire HTBI primers and running Arm-PCR on CDR3 regions. TCRdb re-analysed the multiplex PCR reads in MiXCR, keeping a single row per CDR3 protein. The top ten clones hold 14% of a sample with 250,000 to 300,000 distinct CDR3 sequences, 18% of them seen once. These data are also associated with another study on T cells in Graves' hyperthyroidism and ophthalmopathy.

The rearrangement links TRBV11-2 to TRBJ2-7, with D possibly being TRBD1 (6 bases). The input for sequencing was peripheral blood mononuclear cells (PBMCs), taken at new diagnosis, from a patient treated with antithyroid drugs. The TCR sequence derives from a woman in her thirties with Graves disease. Here the CDR3 DNA reads TGTGCCAGCAGCTTGACCGGGACATTCTCCTACGAGCAGTACTTC. It specifies CASSLTGTFSYEQYF.